Described below is a single T cell receptor (beta chain) sequence and its context. Sequenced by immunoSEQ multiplex PCR; TCRdb stores in-frame clones only, minus some. This repertoire shows approximately 70,000 clones, around 76% found once; its top ten account for roughly 15%. This specimen belongs to a study of blood T cell repertoires in COVID-19. Background on the study: Material from acute and convalescent COVID-19 was sourced from the United States, Italy and Spain. In each case, the material was cDNA or gDNA derived from T cells, B-cell-depleted T cells, or PBMCs.

CDR3 length: 15 residues. Trimming removed 2 bases from V and 3 bases from J; junction bases left unmatched: 7. CDR1 ENHRY and CDR2 SYGVKD come from the germline V gene. V usage is TRBV10-3 and J usage is TRBJ2-7; TRBD2 agrees at 7 bases. The sequencing input was peripheral blood. The sequence was obtained from a woman aged 80 or over with acute or convalescent COVID-19. CDR3 residues: CAISERRETIYEQYF. CDR3 DNA sequence: TGTGCCATCAGTGAGAGGCGGGAGACGATCTACGAGCAGTACTTC.